A single sample is the source of the 23 T cell receptor beta chains below, sequenced in a study of blood T cell repertoires in COVID-19. Measured with immunoSEQ multiplex PCR; TCRdb has only the in-frame clones, and not every one. The sample carries 150,000 to 200,000 clones, roughly 88% recorded once. Input material: peripheral blood. Receptors originate from a woman aged 25 to 39 with acute or convalescent COVID-19.

This CDR3 is CAISEGTAIYEQYF. CDR3 DNA: TGTGCCATCAGTGAGGGGACAGCCATCTACGAGCAGTACTTC. The chain is built from TRBV10-3 and TRBJ2-7; 7 bases fit TRBD1. The CDR3 length is 14 residues. V shed 2 bases, J shed 3 bases, and the junction held 4 bases outside the gene matches. CDR1 and CDR2 (germline): ENHRY, SYGVKD.

The chain employs TRBV7-2 and TRBJ1-5; D is perhaps TRBD1 (5 bases). Trimming stripped 5 bases from V and 4 bases from J, with 9 bases between. The CDR3 totals 13 residues. In germline, CDR1 is SGHTA, CDR2 FQGNSA. The CDR3 nucleotides read TGTGCCAGCAGCCCAGGGCGAAATCAGCCCCAGCATTTT. It yields the protein CASSPGRNQPQHF.

This chain connects TRBV13 to TRBJ2-2; 9 nucleotides align to TRBD2. With 9 bases clipped from V and 3 bases from J, the junction kept 8 bases outside the gene matches. The CDR3 is 15 residues long. Per germline, CDR1 PRHDT and CDR2 FYEKMQ (reference sequence). The CDR3 sequence: CASTWGTSYTGELFF. CDR3 DNA: TGTGCCAGTACTTGGGGGACTAGCTACACCGGGGAGCTGTTTTTT.

This sequence joins TRBV19 and TRBJ2-7, with D tentatively TRBD1 (5 bases). Germline CDR1 and CDR2: LNHDA and SQIVND (reference sequence). The CDR3 is 14 residues long. V lost 3 bases to trimming and J lost 0 bases, with 9 bases between them. Written as DNA, the CDR3 is TGTGCCAGTAGTATCAGGGCAGACTCCTACGAGCAGTACTTC. This gives the protein CASSIRADSYEQYF.

CDR3 sequence: CASSGLAASSYNEQFF. Written as DNA, the CDR3 is TGTGCCAGCAGTGGTTTAGCGGCAAGCTCCTACAATGAGCAGTTCTTC. This chain links TRBV28 with TRBJ2-1; perhaps TRBD2 as D (6 bases). The V gene's germline CDR1 is MDHEN and CDR2 SYDVKM. The CDR3 spans 16 residues. Between the trimmed V and J ends, which lost 5 bases and 0 bases, there was a span of 14 bases.

V gene TRBV7-2 combines with J gene TRBJ1-5, with D unresolved. This CDR3 has 15 residues. Germline V CDR1 and CDR2: SGHTA, FQGNSA. V lost 5 bases and J lost 2, with 13 bases in between. The CDR3: CASSHSVAGNQPQHF. The CDR3 nucleotides are TGTGCCAGCAGCCATTCAGTCGCGGGCAATCAGCCCCAGCATTTT.

Only a few counts were recorded for this clone. This chain joins TRBV20-1 and TRBJ2-3; the D is unclear. Germline V gives CDR1 DFQATT, CDR2 SNEGSKA (reference sequence). This CDR3 comprises 12 residues. Between the trimmed V and J ends, which lost 3 bases and 5 bases, there was a span of 9 bases. The CDR3 nucleotides read TGCAGTGCTAGTATACCGGGAGATACGCAGTATTTT. Translation gives CSASIPGDTQYF.

V is TRBV27 and J is TRBJ1-6, with TRBD1 identical over 7 bases. The CDR3 is made up of 13 amino acids. V lost 6 bases, J lost 8 bases, and 4 bases stayed unmatched. Germline loops: CDR1 MNHEY, CDR2 SMNVEV (reference sequence). CDR3 amino acids: CASRSGQHSPLHF. CDR3 coding DNA: TGTGCCAGCAGATCGGGACAGCATTCACCCCTCCACTTT.

The chain recombines TRBV25-1 with TRBJ2-1; 9 bases agree with TRBD1. Looked up from germline, CDR1 is MGHDK and CDR2 is SYGVNS. The CDR3 spans 15 residues. J gave up 6 bases and V 4 bases, and 7 bases lay outside the gene matches. CDR3 coding DNA: TGTGCCAGCAGTGGCGGGACAGGGACATTCAATGAGCAGTTCTTC. The encoded protein is CASSGGTGTFNEQFF. Looking up the rest from reference TRBV25-1 and TRBJ2-1 gives the full variable domain: EADIYQTPRYLVIGTGKKITLECSQTMGHDKMYWYQQDPGMELHLIHYSYGVNSTEKGDLSSESTVSRIRTEHFPLTLESARPSHTSQYLCASSGGTGTFNEQFFGPGTRLTVL.

The chain uses TRBV27 and TRBJ2-2, with D maybe TRBD1 (6 bases). Germline values: CDR1 MNHEY, CDR2 SMNVEV (reference sequence). V shed 2 bases and J shed 8 bases, with 9 bases lying between them. The CDR3 runs to 13 residues. CDR3 DNA: TGTGCCAGCAGTTTAAACGACAGGGGGGAGCTGTTTTTT. Translated, it gives CASSLNDRGELFF.

This clone was detected once. CDR3 nucleotides: TGCAGTGCTAGTTTAGAAGGACAGGGGACCGGGGAGCTGTTTTTT. Its protein is CSASLEGQGTGELFF. The V and J genes are TRBV20-1 and TRBJ2-2, with 9 bases aligning to TRBD1. CDR1 is DFQATT and CDR2 is SNEGSKA in the germline V gene (reference sequence). Trimming cost V 3 bases and J 5 bases; bases outside gene matches: 7. The length of the CDR3 is 15 residues.

V is TRBV5-1 and J is TRBJ2-2; 8 bases map to TRBD1. CDR3 length equals 15 residues. Germline CDR1 is SGHRS and CDR2 is YFSETQ. Trimming took 4 bases from V and 4 from J; bases not matched to a gene: 6. The CDR3 region has the DNA TGCGCCAGCAGCCGTGGACAGGGTGGCACCGGGGAGCTGTTTTTT. Residues: CASSRGQGGTGELFF.

The chain links TRBV11-3 to TRBJ2-1, with D possibly TRBD2 on 7 matching bases. This CDR3 comprises 14 residues. Germline assignment: CDR1 SGHNT and CDR2 YENEEA. The V gene lost 0 bases and the J gene lost 8 bases, with 11 bases spanning the gap. The CDR3 DNA reads TGTGCCAGCAGCTTAGAAGGGGGAGGGGATGAGCAGTTCTTC. Translation: CASSLEGGGDEQFF.

The count of this clone is one. This chain connects TRBV30 to TRBJ2-6; TRBD1 matches 8 bases. CDR1 and CDR2 from the germline V gene are GTSNPN and SVGIG (reference sequence). CDR3 length equals 15 residues. Trimming cost V 4 bases and J 2 bases; bases outside gene matches: 4. This CDR3 reads CAWISGGTGANVLTF. The CDR3 DNA follows: TGTGCCTGGATATCAGGGGGCACTGGGGCCAACGTCCTGACTTTC.

This clone appeared a single time. The J gene is TRBJ1-5, the V gene TRBV4-2, with D hard to call. Trimming cost V 7 bases and J 1 base, with 14 bases left between them. Germline CDR1 and CDR2: LGHNA and YNFKEQ. This CDR3 contains 15 residues. In DNA form, the CDR3 reads TGTGCCAGCAAACCTCGATTCCAGAGCAATCAGCCCCAGCATTTT. Protein sequence: CASKPRFQSNQPQHF.

This clone has just one count. The J gene is TRBJ1-2, the V gene TRBV19; maybe TRBD1 (5 bases). The V gene lost 9 bases and the J gene lost 2 bases, with 16 bases spanning the gap. The germline V gene has CDR1 LNHDA and CDR2 SQIVND (reference sequence). The CDR3 consists of 14 residues. CDR3 DNA: TGTGCCAGCGCCTCCGGGGGGAGCAACTATGGCTACACCTTC. Its protein is CASASGGSNYGYTF.

V usage is TRBV21-1 and J usage is TRBJ2-7; no check of the table's D call, TRBD2, against the DNA was made. TRBV21-1 is a listed pseudogene. The CDR3 covers 13 residues. The CDR3 protein is CASSSCPRREQYF. The DNA for the CDR3 is TGTGCCAGCAGCAGCTGCCCCCGGAGGGAGCAGTACTTC.

V usage is TRBV9 and J usage is TRBJ2-1; no reliable D call. Trimming removed 1 base from V and 6 bases from J, with 8 bases in between. Germline assignment: CDR1 SGDLS and CDR2 YYNGEE. This CDR3 is built from 13 residues. CDR3 sequence: CASSVLSGNEQFF. In DNA, the CDR3 is TGTGCCAGCAGCGTACTGTCGGGCAATGAGCAGTTCTTC.

This chain links TRBV28 with TRBJ1-5; tentatively, D is TRBD1 (6 bases). The germline CDR1 and CDR2 sequences are MDHEN and SYDVKM. The CDR3 is made up of 15 amino acids. The V and J ends lost 5 bases and 2 bases respectively, with 13 bases between them. CDR3 in DNA: TGTGCCAGCAGTCCCCTTTCAGGGGGCAATCAGCCCCAGCATTTT. Protein sequence: CASSPLSGGNQPQHF.

V usage is TRBV7-2 and J usage is TRBJ1-3, with TRBD1 as a possible D gene (5 bases). Germline V CDR1 and CDR2: SGHTA, FQGNSA. V gave up 4 bases and J gave up 4 bases, with 11 bases separating them. This CDR3 contains 14 residues. In nucleotides, the CDR3 is TGTGCCAGCAGCTCAACCCGACAGGGAAACACCATATATTTT. Translating gives CASSSTRQGNTIYF. The full variable domain, rest sourced from reference TRBV7-2 and TRBJ1-3, is GAGVSQSPSNKVTEKGKDVELRCDPISGHTALYWYRQSLGQGLEFLIYFQGNSAPDKSGLPSDRFSAERTGGSVSTLTIQRTQQEDSAVYLCASSSTRQGNTIYFGEGSWLTVV.

The chain has TRBV5-1 and TRBJ2-7; D is uncertain. This CDR3 is 16 amino acids long. The V and J ends lost 0 bases and 0 bases respectively, with 13 bases between them. Germline values: CDR1 SGHRS, CDR2 YFSETQ. CDR3 protein: CASSLALGLSSYEQYF. CDR3 sequence (DNA): TGCGCCAGCAGCTTGGCCCTGGGCTTGAGCTCCTACGAGCAGTACTTC.

The table lists this clone with a count of one. The rearrangement links TRBV5-4 to TRBJ2-5; a weak D match, TRBD1 (6 bases). The CDR3 runs to 14 residues. V was shortened by 4 bases and J by 2 bases, with 12 bases between the two germline ends. Germline CDR1 is SGHNT and CDR2 is YYREEE (reference sequence). The CDR3 DNA follows: TGTGCCAGCAGCATCCGGGACAAACAAGAGACCCAGTACTTC. Amino acids: CASSIRDKQETQYF.

The CDR3 nucleotides read TGCGCCAGCAGCTTGGGACTCTCCTACAATGAGCAGTTCTTC. It encodes CASSLGLSYNEQFF. The chain couples TRBV5-1 to TRBJ2-1, with D unclear. The CDR3 has 14 amino acids. The germline V and J ends were trimmed by 0 bases and 0 bases, with 4 bases remaining between them. Germline loops: CDR1 SGHRS, CDR2 YFSETQ.